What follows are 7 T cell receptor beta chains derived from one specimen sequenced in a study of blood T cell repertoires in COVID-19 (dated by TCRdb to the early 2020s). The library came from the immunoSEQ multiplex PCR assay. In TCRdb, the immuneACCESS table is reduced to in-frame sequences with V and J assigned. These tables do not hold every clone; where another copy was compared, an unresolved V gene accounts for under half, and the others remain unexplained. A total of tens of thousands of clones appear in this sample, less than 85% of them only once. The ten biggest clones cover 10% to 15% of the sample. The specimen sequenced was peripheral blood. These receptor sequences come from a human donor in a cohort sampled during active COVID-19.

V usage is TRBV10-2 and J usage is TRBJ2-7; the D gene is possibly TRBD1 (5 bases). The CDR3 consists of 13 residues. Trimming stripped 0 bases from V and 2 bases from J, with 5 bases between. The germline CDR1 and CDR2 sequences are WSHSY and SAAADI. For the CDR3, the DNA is TGCGCCAGCAGTGAGTCCAGGGCCTACGAGCAGTACTTC. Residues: CASSESRAYEQYF.

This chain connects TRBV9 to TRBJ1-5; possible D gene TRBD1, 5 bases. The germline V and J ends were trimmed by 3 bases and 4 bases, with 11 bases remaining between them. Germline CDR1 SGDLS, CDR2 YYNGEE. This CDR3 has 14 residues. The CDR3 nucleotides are TGTGCCAGCAGCGCTAACGCAGGGAATCAGCCCCAGCATTTT. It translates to CASSANAGNQPQHF. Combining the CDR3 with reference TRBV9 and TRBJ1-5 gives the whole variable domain DSGVTQTPKHLITATGQRVTLRCSPRSGDLSVYWYQQSLDQGLQFLIQYYNGEERAKGNILERFSAQQFPDLHSELNLSSLELGDSALYFCASSANAGNQPQHFGDGTRLSIL.

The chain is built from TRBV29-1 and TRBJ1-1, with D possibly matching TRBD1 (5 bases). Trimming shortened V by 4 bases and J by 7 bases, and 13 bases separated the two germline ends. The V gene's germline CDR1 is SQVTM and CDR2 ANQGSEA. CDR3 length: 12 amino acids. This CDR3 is CSVGRAGSEAFF. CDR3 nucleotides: TGCAGCGTTGGCAGGGCGGGGAGTGAAGCTTTCTTT.

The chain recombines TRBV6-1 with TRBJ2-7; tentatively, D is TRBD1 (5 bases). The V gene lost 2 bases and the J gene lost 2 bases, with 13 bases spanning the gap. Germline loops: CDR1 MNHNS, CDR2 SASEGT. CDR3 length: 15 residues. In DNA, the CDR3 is TGTGCCAGCAGTGAACAGGGTTCTCTTACCTACGAGCAGTACTTC. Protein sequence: CASSEQGSLTYEQYF.

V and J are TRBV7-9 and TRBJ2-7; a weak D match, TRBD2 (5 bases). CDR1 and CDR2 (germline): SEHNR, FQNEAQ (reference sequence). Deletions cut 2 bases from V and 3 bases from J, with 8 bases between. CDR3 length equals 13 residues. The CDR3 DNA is TGTGCCAGCAGCTTATTCGGGGACTACGAGCAGTACTTC. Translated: CASSLFGDYEQYF.

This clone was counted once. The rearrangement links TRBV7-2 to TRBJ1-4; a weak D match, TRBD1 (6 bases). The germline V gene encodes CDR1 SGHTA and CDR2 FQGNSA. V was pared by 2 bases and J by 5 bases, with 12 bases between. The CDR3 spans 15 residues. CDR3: CASSLLQGENEKLFF. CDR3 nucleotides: TGTGCCAGCAGCTTACTACAGGGAGAAAATGAAAAACTGTTTTTT.

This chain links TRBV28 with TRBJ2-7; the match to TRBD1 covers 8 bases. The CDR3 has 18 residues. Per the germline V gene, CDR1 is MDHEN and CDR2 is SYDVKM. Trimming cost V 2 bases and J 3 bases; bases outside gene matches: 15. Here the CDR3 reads CASSLTGPGTGGNYEQYF. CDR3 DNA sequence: TGTGCCAGCAGTTTAACGGGTCCGGGGACAGGAGGCAACTACGAGCAGTACTTC.